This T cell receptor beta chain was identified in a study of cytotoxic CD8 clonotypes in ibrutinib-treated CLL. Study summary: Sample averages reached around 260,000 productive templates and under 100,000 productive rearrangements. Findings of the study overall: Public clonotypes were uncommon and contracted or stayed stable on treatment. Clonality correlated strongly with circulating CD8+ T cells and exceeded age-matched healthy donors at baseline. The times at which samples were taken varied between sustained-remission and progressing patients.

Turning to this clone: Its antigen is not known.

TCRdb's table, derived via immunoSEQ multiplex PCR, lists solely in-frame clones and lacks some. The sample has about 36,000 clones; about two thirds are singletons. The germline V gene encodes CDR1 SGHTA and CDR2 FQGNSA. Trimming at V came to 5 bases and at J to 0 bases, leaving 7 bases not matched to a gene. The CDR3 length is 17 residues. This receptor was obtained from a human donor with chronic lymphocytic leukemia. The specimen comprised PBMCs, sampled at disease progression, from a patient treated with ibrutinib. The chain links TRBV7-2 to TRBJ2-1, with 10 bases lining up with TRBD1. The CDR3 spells CASSRDRGRSSYNEQFF. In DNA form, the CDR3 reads TGTGCCAGCAGCCGGGACAGGGGCCGAAGCTCCTACAATGAGCAGTTCTTC.